The 14 T cell receptor beta chains presented below share a single source sample, sequenced in a study of T cell responses to AZD1222 COVID-19 vaccine. Here immunoSEQ multiplex PCR was the method, and the copy in TCRdb shows in-frame clones only, minus some. Of 150,000 or so clones in the sample, around 92% were seen once. The sequences come from peripheral blood, collected on day 0 of AZD1222 vaccination. The receptor source for this set is an adult in good health.

V is TRBV3-1 (or the pseudogene TRBV3-2) and J is TRBJ2-1, with 9 bases matching TRBD1. Germline values: CDR1 LGHDT, CDR2 YNNKEL (reference sequence). V gave up 4 bases and J gave up 7 bases; unmatched junction bases: 8. This CDR3 spans 15 amino acids. The CDR3 bases are TGTGCCAGCAGCCTGCGGGACAGGGTAGGGAATGAGCAGTTCTTC. Protein: CASSLRDRVGNEQFF.

This clone was counted a single time. The V and J genes are TRBV7-9 and TRBJ2-3; TRBD1 might be the D (6 bases). Germline CDR1 and CDR2: SEHNR and FQNEAQ (reference sequence). The germline V and J ends were trimmed by 4 bases and 8 bases, with 13 bases remaining between them. This CDR3 region has 13 residues. CDR3 amino acids: CASSSYRAGTQYF. The CDR3 DNA is TGTGCCAGCAGCTCTTACAGGGCAGGTACGCAGTATTTT.

The chain has TRBV6-5 and TRBJ2-3; TRBD1 matches at 7 bases. The length of the CDR3 is 15 residues. V lost 8 bases and J lost 2; bases outside the gene matches: 10. Germline V gives CDR1 MNHEY, CDR2 SVGAGI. The CDR3 region has the DNA TGTGCCAGCCGAGAACCGGGACAGCCCACAGATACGCAGTATTTT. Its protein product is CASREPGQPTDTQYF.

J is TRBJ2-1 and V is TRBV5-6; TRBD1 aligns across 10 bases. Germline V gene lookup returns CDR1 SGHDT and CDR2 YYEEEE. CDR3 length: 14 residues. Unmatched junction bases numbered 6, after V lost 4 bases and J lost 8 bases. The CDR3 DNA reads TGTGCCAGCAGCCAGGGACAGGGGAAGGATGAGCAGTTCTTC. This codes for CASSQGQGKDEQFF.

The J gene is TRBJ1-2, the V gene TRBV28, with D tentatively TRBD1 (6 bases). The V end was cut by 5 bases, the J end by 2 bases, with 9 bases between. The germline V gene has CDR1 MDHEN and CDR2 SYDVKM. The CDR3 sequence is 13 residues long. The CDR3 bases are TGTGCCAGCAGTCCCGGGACAAACTATGGCTACACCTTC. It codes for CASSPGTNYGYTF.

The chain has TRBV9 and TRBJ1-2; TRBD1 matches 9 bases. Losses at the gene ends were 4 bases for V and 3 bases for J; bases not matched to a gene: 10. The CDR3 consists of 16 residues. Germline V gene sequence: CDR1 SGDLS, CDR2 YYNGEE. The DNA for the CDR3 is TGTGCCAGCAGCACAGGTGGGACAGGGTACGACTATGGCTACACCTTC. Amino acids: CASSTGGTGYDYGYTF.

The chain carries TRBV6-4 and TRBJ1-4, with TRBD1 matching 7 bases. The V and J ends lost 5 bases and 1 base, in that order; junction bases with no gene match: 7. Per the germline V gene, CDR1 is MRHNA and CDR2 is SNTAGT. The CDR3 contains 16 residues. The CDR3 DNA follows: TGTGCCAGCAGTCCGGGACAGCCGATAACTAATGAAAAACTGTTTTTT. Protein: CASSPGQPITNEKLFF.

The chain employs TRBV28 and TRBJ1-2; D is ambiguous. With 4 bases removed from V and 7 bases from J, the gap between germline ends came to 10 bases. Germline CDR1 and CDR2: MDHEN and SYDVKM. The CDR3 runs to 12 residues. The CDR3 DNA sequence: TGTGCCAGCAGTTCTATGACGGGTGGCTACACCTTC. Translated: CASSSMTGGYTF.

The rearrangement links TRBV27 to TRBJ2-2; 8 bases agree with TRBD2. From germline, CDR1 is MNHEY and CDR2 SMNVEV (reference sequence). The CDR3 sequence is 14 residues long. After removal of 6 bases from V and 7 bases from J, the junction contained 7 bases not matched to a gene. CDR3 sequence reads: CASSPGLGIGELFF. In nucleotides, the CDR3 is TGTGCCAGCAGCCCGGGACTAGGAATCGGGGAGCTGTTTTTT.

This clone was counted once. V and J are TRBV6-5 and TRBJ2-1; 11 positions match TRBD2. Germline V gene data show CDR1 as MNHEY and CDR2 as SVGAGI. The CDR3 sequence is 15 residues long. J was trimmed by 10 bases and V by 5 bases; bases with no gene match: 10. CDR3: CASSLAGGPGMEQFF. The CDR3 DNA reads TGTGCCAGCAGTCTAGCGGGGGGCCCTGGAATGGAGCAGTTCTTC.

This chain links TRBV12-3 or TRBV12-4 with TRBJ1-1; D remains ambiguous. Trimming took 7 bases from V and 0 from J, leaving 9 bases between them. This CDR3 spans 13 amino acids. CDR3 sequence reads: CASITHMNTEAFF. CDR3 nucleotides: TGTGCCAGCATTACTCATATGAACACTGAAGCTTTCTTT.

The V and J genes are TRBV18 and TRBJ2-5, with a tentative D call TRBD2 (6 bases). In germline, CDR1 is KGHSH, CDR2 LQKENI. V was cut by 6 bases and J by 2 bases, with 13 bases left in between. The CDR3 is made up of 14 amino acids. The DNA for the CDR3 is TGTGCCAGCTCGGCCCTAGCGTCTCAAGAGACCCAGTACTTC. It encodes CASSALASQETQYF.

The chain combines TRBV11-2 with TRBJ2-1; D is perhaps TRBD2 (5 bases). V lost 5 bases, J lost 9 bases, and 14 bases lay in between. The length of the CDR3 is 13 residues. In germline, CDR1 is SGHAT, CDR2 FQNNGV. In nucleotides, the CDR3 is TGTGCCAGCAGCCGGAACCCGGGGTTTGAGCAGTTCTTC. Amino acid sequence: CASSRNPGFEQFF.

The chain combines TRBV19 with TRBJ1-5; 7 nucleotides line up with TRBD1. The J segment lost 4 bases and the V segment lost 5 bases, leaving 5 bases of the junction unmatched. Germline V gene sequence: CDR1 LNHDA, CDR2 SQIVND (reference sequence). This CDR3 has 14 residues. CDR3 nucleotide sequence: TGTGCCAGTAGTGGGGGACAGACAAATCAGCCCCAGCATTTT. It specifies CASSGGQTNQPQHF.